One sample yielded the 21 T cell receptor beta chains listed below, sequenced in a study of human CD8 memory T cell subsets. Preparation of the TCR beta libraries relied on UMI-labeled 5' RACE. For each CDR3 protein, TCRdb gives one entry from its re-call of the 5' RACE reads, without DNA. The listing records roughly 10,000 distinct CDR3 sequences. Sequenced material: CD8+ stem-like memory T cells (TSCM and TCM) sorted from PBMCs. Documented subset: stem-like memory CD8 T cells (TSTEM), CCR7+ PD-1- TIGIT-. The receptors derive from a human donor in good health.

V is TRBV7-6 and J is TRBJ2-1. Germline V gene lookup returns CDR1 SGHVS and CDR2 FNYEAQ. The CDR3 totals 13 residues. CDR3: CASSLTQNNEQFF.

The chain is built from TRBV4-3 and TRBJ1-2; the TRBD1 assignment by TCRdb is unverifiable without DNA. CDR1 and CDR2 (germline): LGHNA, YSLEER. The CDR3 runs to 14 residues. The chain's CDR3 is CASSQDLGADGYTF.

This chain joins TRBV20-1 and TRBJ1-1. There are 15 residues in the CDR3. From germline, CDR1 is DFQATT and CDR2 SNEGSKA (reference sequence). This CDR3 reads CSARRTGVMNTEAFF.

The V and J genes are TRBV27 and TRBJ2-7. This CDR3 spans 14 amino acids. Germline V gives CDR1 MNHEY, CDR2 SMNVEV (reference sequence). The chain's CDR3 is CASSLGERPYEQYF.

This chain connects TRBV5-4 to TRBJ2-7. Per germline, CDR1 SGHNT and CDR2 YYREEE (reference sequence). The CDR3 has 13 residues. The CDR3 sequence: CASSLDLGREQYF.

The chain has TRBV6-4 and TRBJ1-1; TCRdb proposes TRBD1, but this gene call is untestable without DNA. CDR3 length: 15 residues. Germline V gene data show CDR1 as MRHNA and CDR2 as SNTAGT. The chain's CDR3 is CASSAGQGGNTEAFF.

This chain uses TRBV12-3 or TRBV12-4 with TRBJ1-3. The CDR3 has 13 residues. CDR3: CASTQGSGNTIYF.

The chain combines TRBV5-4 with TRBJ2-1. The CDR3 extends over 13 amino acids. Germline CDR1 reads SGHNT; CDR2 reads YYREEE (reference sequence). CDR3 loop: CASSLAGRVEQFF.

This chain uses TRBV19 with TRBJ1-5; lacking DNA, the TRBD1 call made by TCRdb goes unchecked. Germline values: CDR1 LNHDA, CDR2 SQIVND (reference sequence). This CDR3 comprises 15 residues. The CDR3 spells CASSMAAQGNQPQHF.

The V and J genes are TRBV7-9 and TRBJ2-7; the TCRdb call, TRBD1, lacks DNA for checking. From germline, CDR1 is SEHNR and CDR2 FQNEAQ (reference sequence). This CDR3 spans 15 amino acids. CDR3 in amino acids: CASSLPPDRLYEQYF.

The chain combines TRBV12-3 or TRBV12-4 with TRBJ2-3; TCRdb reports TRBD1, a call that lacks DNA to check it against. There are 14 residues in the CDR3. This CDR3 is CASSLMGGADTQYF.

The rearrangement uses TRBV7-9 and TRBJ2-1; TCRdb's D call, TRBD2, is unchecked because there is no DNA. The CDR3 covers 16 residues. Germline values: CDR1 SEHNR, CDR2 FQNEAQ (reference sequence). The CDR3 sequence: CASSQTTSGDGNEQFF. The full variable domain, in which reference TRBV7-9 and TRBJ2-1 provide the parts outside the CDR3, is DTGVSQNPRHKITKRGQNVTFRCDPISEHNRLYWYRQTLGQGPEFLTYFQNEAQLEKSRLLSDRFSAERPKGSFSTLEIQRTEQGDSAMYLCASSQTTSGDGNEQFFGPGTRLTVL.

Judged by frequency, this clonotype is medium-sized. The chain combines TRBV7-2 with TRBJ2-1. The CDR3 extends over 13 amino acids. CDR1 and CDR2 (germline): SGHTA, FQGNSA. CDR3: CASSLGAYNEQFF.

The chain is built from TRBV4-1 and TRBJ2-7; absent DNA, TCRdb's TRBD1 call cannot be checked. The CDR3 runs to 15 residues. Germline V gene lookup returns CDR1 MGHRA and CDR2 YSYEKL. CDR3 in amino acids: CASSQDVGGLYEQYF.

The chain links TRBV7-9 to TRBJ2-1; the D call from TCRdb, TRBD1, cannot be confirmed without DNA. Germline values: CDR1 SEHNR, CDR2 FQNEAQ (reference sequence). The CDR3 is 16 amino acids. This chain's CDR3 is CASSVTVGRDLQEQFF.

V usage is TRBV20-1 and J usage is TRBJ2-7; TCRdb outputs TRBD1, but without DNA this stays unchecked. Germline-derived CDR1 and CDR2 are DFQATT and SNEGSKA (reference sequence). CDR3 length: 15 residues. CDR3: CSARDPGQSSYEQYF.

The chain couples TRBV5-6 to TRBJ2-7; the TRBD1 assignment by TCRdb is unverifiable without DNA. The germline CDR1 and CDR2 sequences are SGHDT and YYEEEE. This CDR3 region has 15 residues. The CDR3 is CASSKGGGAHYEQYF.

V and J are TRBV24-1 and TRBJ1-2; TCRdb proposes TRBD1, but this gene call is untestable without DNA. The CDR3 runs 15 residues. Per the germline V gene, CDR1 is KGHDR and CDR2 is SFDVKD. CDR3 sequence: CATSDGTGDVGGYTF.

The V call is TRBV27, the J call TRBJ2-2; the D gene TCRdb calls, TRBD1, cannot be checked with no DNA. CDR1 is MNHEY, CDR2 SMNVEV, per germline (reference sequence). This CDR3 is built from 15 residues. CDR3 protein: CASSSNRGQTGELFF.

This chain connects TRBV29-1 to TRBJ2-3; lacking DNA, the TRBD2 call made by TCRdb goes unchecked. CDR1 SQVTM and CDR2 ANQGSEA come from the germline V gene. The CDR3 extends over 15 amino acids. The CDR3: CSVNGGPINTDTQYF.

The chain links TRBV20-1 to TRBJ2-1; with no DNA, the TCRdb D assignment of TRBD2 cannot be verified. This CDR3 contains 14 residues. CDR1 is DFQATT and CDR2 is SNEGSKA in the germline V gene (reference sequence). The CDR3 region is CSAREWTSGNEQFF.